This TCR beta chain was captured in a study of control samples from healthy donors and cancer patients. Sequencing was performed with immunoSEQ multiplex PCR; in TCRdb, only in-frame clones are kept and a portion is missing. Of about 120,000 clones in the sample, more than 75% are singletons; the top ten hold around 2%. The CDR3 covers 13 residues. The V and J ends lost 3 bases and 3 bases respectively, with 9 bases between them. Germline V CDR1 and CDR2: LNHDA, SQIVND (reference sequence). The sequenced material came from blood. This chain joins TRBV19 and TRBJ2-7, with D unclear. This TCR was recovered from a young man in good health. CDR3 coding DNA: TGTGCCAGTAGTATCCAGCTTTTCTACGAGCAGTACTTC. Amino acids: CASSIQLFYEQYF.